This T cell receptor (beta chain) was recovered during a study of T cell responses to AZD1222 COVID-19 vaccine. Study-wide findings and caveats: Spike-spanning, vaccine-associated CD4 TCRs were dominant at 160-218 and 743-854. Only a handful of AZD1222 recipients were seropositive at baseline. The study sampled repertoires only after the peak T cell response.

The data were produced by immunoSEQ multiplex PCR, yet TCRdb's version contains in-frame clones alone and is incomplete. The sample includes around 110,000 clones, roughly 87% of them seen just once. For this clone: As yet, its antigen is unknown.

The sample in question was peripheral blood, obtained on day 0 of AZD1222 vaccination. The TCR sequence derives from an adult in good health.

This CDR3 reads CASSDGTGGRYGYTF. CDR3 in DNA: TGTGCCAGCAGTGACGGGACAGGGGGTCGGTATGGCTACACCTTC. The chain recombines TRBV6-4 with TRBJ1-2; TRBD1 agrees at 11 bases. Germline CDR1 MRHNA, CDR2 SNTAGT. There are 15 residues in the CDR3. J lost 5 bases, V lost 2 bases, and 4 bases had no gene match.